This TCR beta chain came from a study of blood T cell repertoires in COVID-19. Study-level information: Samples representing acute and convalescent COVID-19 were sourced from the United States, Italy and Spain. T cells, B-cell-depleted T cells, or PBMCs provided the cDNA or gDNA that served as material.

Sequencing was performed with immunoSEQ multiplex PCR; in TCRdb, only in-frame clones are kept and a portion is missing. The sample contains more than 70,000 clones, 90% of which appear only once. CDR3 size: 16 residues. CDR1 SGHVS and CDR2 FQNEAQ come from the germline V gene. V shed 3 bases and J 5 bases; nucleotides not matched to a gene: 12. The receptor was isolated from a woman aged 18-29 years with acute or convalescent COVID-19. Sample: peripheral blood. The chain carries TRBV7-8 and TRBJ1-1, with 7 bases lining up with TRBD1. CDR3 in amino acids: CASSFPARQGATEAFF. The CDR3 DNA is TGTGCCAGCAGCTTCCCCGCTCGACAGGGTGCAACTGAAGCTTTCTTT. Filled out from reference TRBV7-8 and TRBJ1-1, the complete variable domain reads GAGVSQSPRYKVAKRGQDVALRCDPISGHVSLFWYQQALGQGPEFLTYFQNEAQLDKSGLPSDRFFAERPEGSVSTLKIQRTQQEDSAVYLCASSFPARQGATEAFFGQGTRLTVV.